This passage covers 25 T cell receptor beta chains from one sample sequenced in a study of T cell clones after liver transplantation. Here immunoSEQ multiplex PCR was the method, and the copy in TCRdb shows in-frame clones only, minus some. This sample yields roughly 120,000 clones, of which about nine tenths are seen a single time; approximately 0.88% belongs to the top ten. Sequencing was performed on CD4+ T cells from blood, taken 12 months after liver transplant. The receptors derive from a human patient who received a liver transplant. T cells may partly derive from the graft donor.

This clone was seen only once. V gene TRBV5-1 combines with J gene TRBJ2-3; TRBD2 agrees at 10 bases. This CDR3 contains 15 residues. Trimming removed 4 bases from V and 1 base from J; junction bases left unmatched: 3. Germline CDR1 and CDR2: SGHRS and YFSETQ. The CDR3 loop reads CASSPGTSGTDTQYF. The CDR3 DNA sequence: TGCGCCAGCAGCCCCGGGACTAGCGGCACAGATACGCAGTATTTT.

V is TRBV6-1 and J is TRBJ1-2; D unresolved. Deletions cut 0 bases from V and 8 bases from J, with 10 bases between. The CDR3 consists of 13 residues. CDR1 is MNHNS, CDR2 SASEGT, per germline. CDR3 region: CASSEAPRWGYTF. The DNA of the CDR3 is TGTGCCAGCAGTGAAGCCCCCAGATGGGGCTACACCTTC.

This sequence joins TRBV4-2 and TRBJ2-3; TRBD2 aligns across 11 bases. CDR3 length equals 14 residues. Germline CDR1 reads LGHNA; CDR2 reads YNFKEQ. The junction had 1 base not matched to a gene; V was cut back by 3 bases and J by 5 bases. As DNA, the CDR3 is TGTGCCAGCAGCCAGGGACTAGCGGTAGATACGCAGTATTTT. Translation: CASSQGLAVDTQYF.

The chain recombines TRBV4-1 with TRBJ2-5; D not resolved. The germline CDR1 and CDR2 sequences are MGHRA and YSYEKL. The CDR3 contains 14 residues. Trimming removed 0 bases at V and 0 bases at J, with 5 bases between. The CDR3 DNA reads TGCGCCAGCAGCCAAGATCCGGACCAAGAGACCCAGTACTTC. Encoded protein: CASSQDPDQETQYF.

V is TRBV4-2 and J is TRBJ2-3; D gene ambiguous. Germline lookup yields CDR1 LGHNA and CDR2 YNFKEQ. CDR3 length: 14 amino acids. The V and J ends lost 8 bases and 0 bases respectively, with 12 bases between them. CDR3 region: CASASGRSTDTQYF. The CDR3 coding sequence is TGTGCCAGCGCCAGTGGGCGTAGCACAGATACGCAGTATTTT.

CDR3 DNA: TGTGCCAGCAGTGAAACTCTCTCAGGAACGACGTATGGCTACACCTTC. Translating it yields CASSETLSGTTYGYTF. This chain joins TRBV6-1 and TRBJ1-2; no reliable D call. From germline, CDR1 is MNHNS and CDR2 SASEGT. Trimming left V 2 bases short and J 5 bases short, with 18 bases between. CDR3 size: 16 residues.

V gene TRBV28 combines with J gene TRBJ2-5; the match to TRBD1 covers 10 bases. V gave up 5 bases and J gave up 4 bases; unmatched junction bases: 4. CDR3 length equals 14 residues. Germline V gene lookup returns CDR1 MDHEN and CDR2 SYDVKM. CDR3 amino acids: CASSLGQGLETQYF. The CDR3 DNA reads as TGTGCCAGCAGTCTGGGACAGGGGTTAGAGACCCAGTACTTC.

The chain combines TRBV19 with TRBJ1-5; a weak D match, TRBD1 (6 bases). V was pared by 8 bases and J by 0 bases, with 17 bases between. Germline CDR1 is LNHDA and CDR2 is SQIVND (reference sequence). The CDR3 totals 16 residues. Written as DNA, the CDR3 is TGTGCCAGTGCCGGGGGCATTTTTTATAGCAATCAGCCCCAGCATTTT. It specifies CASAGGIFYSNQPQHF.

The chain recombines TRBV9 with TRBJ1-2; unclear D gene. Germline assignment: CDR1 SGDLS and CDR2 YYNGEE. V was shortened by 0 bases and J by 1 base, with 7 bases between the two germline ends. There are 14 residues in the CDR3. The CDR3 here is CASSVALDNYGYTF. The CDR3 region has the DNA TGTGCCAGCAGCGTAGCTCTAGATAACTATGGCTACACCTTC.

This clone was seen only once. J is TRBJ2-3 and V is TRBV12-5; D call uncertain. The CDR3 extends over 12 amino acids. Germline V lookup: CDR1 LGHNT, CDR2 FRNRAP. V gave up 4 bases and J gave up 2 bases, with 4 bases separating them. CDR3 sequence (DNA): TGTGCTAGTGGTTCCATCACAGATACGCAGTATTTT. Translation gives CASGSITDTQYF.

The rearrangement uses TRBV7-2 and TRBJ1-3, with TRBD1 as a possible D gene (5 bases). Per the germline V gene, CDR1 is SGHTA and CDR2 is FQGNSA. V lost 8 bases and J lost 2, with 13 bases in between. The CDR3 spans 14 residues. CDR3 sequence: CASHRGAPGNTIYF. The CDR3 DNA reads TGTGCCAGCCACCGCGGGGCCCCTGGAAACACCATATATTTT.

V and J are TRBV5-1 and TRBJ1-1; possibly TRBD1 for D (5 bases). The CDR3 spans 16 residues. CDR1 is SGHRS and CDR2 is YFSETQ in the germline V gene. V lost 6 bases to trimming and J lost 1 base, with 19 bases between them. The CDR3 coding sequence is TGCGCCAGCACCCTACAAGGGGTCGGCCCGAACACTGAAGCTTTCTTT. Translating gives CASTLQGVGPNTEAFF.

CDR3 amino acids: CASSFTSGIYEQYF. The CDR3 DNA is TGTGCCAGCAGTTTCACTAGCGGGATCTACGAGCAGTACTTC. The chain couples TRBV28 to TRBJ2-7; 10 nucleotides align to TRBD2. Looked up from germline, CDR1 is MDHEN and CDR2 is SYDVKM. The ends lost 3 bases at V and 3 bases at J; junction bases unmatched: 2. The length of the CDR3 is 14 residues.

The V gene is TRBV4-2, the J gene TRBJ2-5, with 13 bases fitting TRBD2. This CDR3 has 16 amino acids. The junction had 3 bases not matched to a gene; V was cut back by 1 base and J by 4 bases. The germline CDR1 and CDR2 sequences are LGHNA and YNFKEQ. CDR3 nucleotide sequence: TGTGCCAGCAGCCAAGGACGGACTAGCGGGGGAGAGACCCAGTACTTC. Encoded protein: CASSQGRTSGGETQYF.

V is TRBV5-4 and J is TRBJ2-2, with 7 bases that match TRBD1. Per germline, CDR1 SGHNT and CDR2 YYREEE (reference sequence). This CDR3 region has 15 residues. The J segment lost 4 bases and the V segment lost 4 bases, leaving 7 bases of the junction unmatched. The CDR3 is CASSPLGQATGELFF. Here the CDR3 DNA reads TGTGCCAGCAGCCCCTTAGGACAGGCCACCGGGGAGCTGTTTTTT.

This rearrangement joins TRBV5-1 to TRBJ2-7; D unclear. Germline V gene sequence: CDR1 SGHRS, CDR2 YFSETQ. The ends were cut back, 0 bases at V and 2 bases at J, with 9 bases in the middle. The CDR3 extends over 14 amino acids. The CDR3 loop reads CASSLDNGPYEQYF. CDR3 DNA sequence: TGCGCCAGCAGCTTGGACAATGGGCCCTACGAGCAGTACTTC.

The genes are TRBV28 and TRBJ2-7; 14 bases align to TRBD2. V lost 11 bases, J lost 5 bases, and 5 bases stayed unmatched. Germline lookup yields CDR1 MDHEN and CDR2 SYDVKM. The CDR3 is 13 residues long. CDR3 protein: CAWGTSGSHEQYF. DNA of the CDR3: TGTGCCTGGGGGACTAGCGGGAGCCACGAGCAGTACTTC.

This clone was counted only a few times. The chain has TRBV4-3 and TRBJ2-2, with 7 bases aligning to TRBD2. The V gene's germline CDR1 is LGHNA and CDR2 YSLEER. The junction had 2 bases not matched to a gene; V was cut back by 4 bases and J by 3 bases. This CDR3 spans 14 amino acids. The CDR3 DNA reads TGCGCCAGCAGCCCGCTAGCGGACACCGGGGAGCTGTTTTTT. It translates to CASSPLADTGELFF.

This rearrangement joins TRBV6-1 to TRBJ2-2; D not certain. Deletions cut 8 bases from V and 0 bases from J, with 7 bases between. CDR1 MNHNS and CDR2 SASEGT come from the germline V gene. This CDR3 is 13 amino acids long. CDR3: CASGFPNTGELFF. CDR3 in DNA: TGTGCCAGCGGTTTCCCGAACACCGGGGAGCTGTTTTTT.

This clone was observed a few times. CDR3 bases: TGTGCCACCAGCAGAGATCTCCTAACTAGCGGGAATGAGCAGTTCTTC. Protein product: CATSRDLLTSGNEQFF. The chain links TRBV15 to TRBJ2-1; 9 bases map to TRBD2. CDR1 and CDR2 from the germline V gene are LNHNV and YYDKDF (reference sequence). CDR3 length: 16 residues. V trimming: 0 bases; J trimming: 7 bases; junction bases outside the gene matches: 7.

The chain joins TRBV2 to TRBJ2-7; 7 positions agree with TRBD1. With V trimmed by 4 bases and J by 4 bases, 13 bases remained unmatched. CDR1 is SNHLY, CDR2 FYNNEI, per germline. CDR3 length: 16 residues. CDR3 region: CASSGLLGGADYEQYF. The CDR3, as DNA: TGTGCCAGCAGTGGGCTCCTAGGGGGCGCGGATTACGAGCAGTACTTC.

The chain links TRBV5-1 to TRBJ2-1, with D tentatively TRBD1 (5 bases). CDR3 size: 15 residues. Looked up from germline, CDR1 is SGHRS and CDR2 is YFSETQ. V was shortened by 4 bases and J by 3 bases, with 14 bases between the two germline ends. CDR3 DNA: TGCGCCAGCAGCCCGAAGGGGCTTGACTACAATGAGCAGTTCTTC. Translating it yields CASSPKGLDYNEQFF. The entire variable domain, with the rest obtained from reference TRBV5-1 and TRBJ2-1, is as follows: KAGVTQTPRYLIKTRGQQVTLSCSPISGHRSVSWYQQTPGQGLQFLFEYFSETQRNKGNFPGRFSGRQFSNSRSEMNVSTLELGDSALYLCASSPKGLDYNEQFFGPGTRLTVL.

The rearrangement links TRBV19 to TRBJ1-1, with TRBD1 as a possible D gene (5 bases). The CDR3 contains 15 residues. Trimming cost V 7 bases and J 8 bases, with 23 bases left between them. Per germline, CDR1 LNHDA and CDR2 SQIVND (reference sequence). CDR3 coding DNA: TGTGCCAGTATTAGCGAGGCCCTTCTCGGGGGGGAAGCTTTCTTT. This sequence encodes CASISEALLGGEAFF.

CDR3 amino acids: CASRRGTGGQETQYF. CDR3 bases: TGTGCCAGCAGACGGGGGACAGGGGGACAAGAGACCCAGTACTTC. V is TRBV5-4 and J is TRBJ2-5, with 11 nucleotides matching TRBD1. Germline trimming cut 5 bases from V and 2 bases from J; bases unmatched to any gene: 5. Per the germline V gene, CDR1 is SGHNT and CDR2 is YYREEE (reference sequence). The CDR3 has 15 amino acids.

In its sample, this clone was seen a few times. The V gene is TRBV5-6, the J gene TRBJ1-5, with a possible D match to TRBD1 (5 bases). Trimming pared 4 bases from V and 6 bases from J, leaving 8 bases between. CDR3 size: 12 residues. The V gene's germline CDR1 is SGHDT and CDR2 YYEEEE. The DNA for the CDR3 is TGTGCCAGCAGCGGGGGTGGTCAGCCCCAGCATTTT. This gives the protein CASSGGGQPQHF.